This is a list of T cell receptor beta chains from one sample in a study of monozygotic twins with inflammatory bowel disease. TCRdb processed the 5' RACE reads again and assigns one entry to each CDR3 protein, with no DNA. The sample totals over 120,000 distinct CDR3 sequences; its top ten clones hold approximately 1.2%. Sequencing was done on a sample of blood. These receptors were obtained from a human donor with ulcerative colitis or Crohn's disease, or a healthy co-twin of an affected twin (not recorded which). The CDR3 runs from the conserved cysteine through the conserved F or W.

>17|TRBJ2-2|TRBV5-1
CASSPPGQSKYTGELFF
>13|TRBJ2-7|TRBV7-6
CASSLAQGYEQYF
>18|TRBJ2-1|TRBV28
CASSPMGSGTGVWDEQFF
>12|TRBJ2-4|TRBV27
CASRGRALIQYF
>11|TRBJ1-2|TRBV6-4
CASSYGLAYTF
>11|TRBJ1-1|TRBV29-1
CSVDRGAEAFF
>16|TRBJ2-7|TRBV29-1
CSVEGTRWERGYEQYF
>14|TRBJ2-1|TRBV12-3/TRBV12-4
CASSGTGGYNEQFF
>16|TRBJ1-4|TRBV5-6
CASSSPAGQGYEKLFF
>16|TRBJ2-2|TRBV12-3/TRBV12-4
CASRPLAGGNTGELFF
>14|TRBJ2-1|TRBV5-6
CASSWTGPYNEQFF
>17|TRBJ1-5|TRBV7-8
CASSLAVDRDSNQPQHF
>11|TRBJ2-7|TRBV13
CASSLKYEQYF
>18|TRBJ2-6|TRBV6-2/TRBV6-3
CASLDGLAGSSGANVLTF
>14|TRBJ2-3|TRBV13
CASSLGLERDTQYF
>15|TRBJ2-7|TRBV7-8
CASSLVPSGRTEQYF
>15|TRBJ1-4|TRBV9
CASSVDIRTNEKLFF
>15|TRBJ2-5|TRBV5-5
CASNGGGSLEETQYF
>13|TRBJ2-7|TRBV7-7
CASSGGRTGEQYF
>19|TRBJ2-1|TRBV5-1
CASSPRTSGSEVGNNEQFF
>15|TRBJ2-7|TRBV12-3/TRBV12-4
CASSLTGPQTYEQYF
>13|TRBJ1-2|TRBV25-1
CASKEERGYGYTF
>15|TRBJ2-1|TRBV28
CASSFSLGVGLQQFF